This note documents a single T cell receptor (beta chain) sequence. Time point indicated: after dendritic cell vaccination, including at tumor progression/relapse. Before vaccination, two weeks after the third vaccination, and at progression, PBMC were collected. The entry originates in a study of glioma-infiltrating T cells after dendritic cell vaccination. On the study more broadly: Patients received three intradermal dendritic cell vaccine injections at biweekly intervals.

The primer mix had 60 V beta and 13 J beta primers. Clones were read by immunoSEQ multiplex PCR, and TCRdb kept only the in-frame ones, dropping some. The sample lists about 58,000 clones; about four fifths were seen once. The sequence was obtained from a human donor with glioblastoma. Source: blood, taken after dendritic cell vaccination.

The CDR3 spells CASSFTLRDTEAFF. CDR3 nucleotides: TGTGCCAGCAGCTTCACGTTGAGAGACACTGAAGCTTTCTTT. The gene calls are TRBV5-4 and TRBJ1-1, with D hard to call. Trimming stripped 2 bases from V and 3 bases from J, with 11 bases between. The germline V gene encodes CDR1 SGHNT and CDR2 YYREEE (reference sequence). The CDR3 is 14 amino acids.